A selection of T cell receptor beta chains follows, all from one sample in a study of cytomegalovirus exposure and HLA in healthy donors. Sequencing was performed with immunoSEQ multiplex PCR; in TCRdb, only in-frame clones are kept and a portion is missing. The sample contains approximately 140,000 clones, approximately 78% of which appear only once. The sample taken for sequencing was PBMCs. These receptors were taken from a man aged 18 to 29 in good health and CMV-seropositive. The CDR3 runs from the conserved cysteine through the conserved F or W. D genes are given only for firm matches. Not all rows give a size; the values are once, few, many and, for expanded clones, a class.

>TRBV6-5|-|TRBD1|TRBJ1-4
TGTGCCAGCAGTTACTCAGGGGGCACTAATGAAAAACTGTTTTTT
CASSYSGGTNEKLFF
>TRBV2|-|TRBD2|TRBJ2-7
TGTGCCAGCAGTGAGGGACTAGCGGGAGGGCCAATGTACAACGAGCAGTACTTC
CASSEGLAGGPMYNEQYF
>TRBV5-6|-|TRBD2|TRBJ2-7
TGTGCCAGCAGTGGGACTAGCGGTTACGAGCAGTACTTC
CASSGTSGYEQYF
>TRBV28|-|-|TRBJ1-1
TGTGCCAGCAGTTTAAGGAGCTCAGTGAACACTGAAGCTTTCTTT
CASSLRSSVNTEAFF
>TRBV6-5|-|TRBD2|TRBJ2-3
TGTGCCAGCACCGGGACTAGCGGTCTTGTAGATACGCAGTATTTT
CASTGTSGLVDTQYF
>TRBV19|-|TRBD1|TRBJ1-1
TGTGCCAGTAGTCCCCGGCCGACAGGGCGTTGGAACACTGAAGCTTTCTTT
CASSPRPTGRWNTEAFF
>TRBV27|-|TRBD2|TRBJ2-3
TGTGCCAGCAGTTCGTTATACCTGACTAGCGGTCGCACAGATACGCAGTATTTT
CASSSLYLTSGRTDTQYF
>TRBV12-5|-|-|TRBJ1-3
TGTGCTAGTGGTTTAACAGGGAGCTCTGGAAACACCATATATTTT
CASGLTGSSGNTIYF
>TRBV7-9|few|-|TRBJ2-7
TGTGCCAGCAGCCGCGGGACCATGACCTACGAGCAGTACTTC
CASSRGTMTYEQYF
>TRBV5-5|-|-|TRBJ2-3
TGTGCCAGCAGCTTTCCCGTGAGGGCCACAGATACGCAGTATTTT
CASSFPVRATDTQYF
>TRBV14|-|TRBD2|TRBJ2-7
TGTGCCAGCAGCCTCGTAGCGGGAGGGCGAAATGAGCAGTACTTC
CASSLVAGGRNEQYF
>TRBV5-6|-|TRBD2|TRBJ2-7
TGTGCCAGCTTCCTTGCTAGCGGGAGGTACGAGCAGTACTTC
CASFLASGRYEQYF
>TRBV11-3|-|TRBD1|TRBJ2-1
TGTGCCAGCAGCCAGGGACAGTTTTACAATGAGCAGTTCTTC
CASSQGQFYNEQFF
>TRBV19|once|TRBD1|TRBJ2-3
TGTGCCAGTAGTCACAGGGGGCTCATTGCAGATACGCAGTATTTT
CASSHRGLIADTQYF
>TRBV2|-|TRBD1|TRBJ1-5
TGTGCCAGCAGGACCGACAGGGGAGGCAATCAGCCCCAGCATTTT
CASRTDRGGNQPQHF
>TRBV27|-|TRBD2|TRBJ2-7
TGTGCCAGCATCCGAAGGGGAGCGGGAGGTCCTTACGAGCAGTACTTC
CASIRRGAGGPYEQYF
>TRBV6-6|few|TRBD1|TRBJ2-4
TGTGCCAGCAGTCCCCTGACAGGGCCCAAAAACATTCAGTACTTC
CASSPLTGPKNIQYF
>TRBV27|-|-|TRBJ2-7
TGTGCCAGCAGTTTAGAGGCAGGGTCATCCTACGAGCAGTACTTC
CASSLEAGSSYEQYF
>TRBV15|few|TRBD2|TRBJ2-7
TGTGCCACCAGCCCGATTTCGCGGGAGGCTATCGAGCAGTACTTC
CATSPISREAIEQYF
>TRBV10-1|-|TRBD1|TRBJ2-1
TGCGCCAGCAGCCCCGACAGGGGGAAGCAGTTCTTC
CASSPDRGKQFF
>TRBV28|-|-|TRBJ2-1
TGTGCCAGCAGTCCATATGATGCGGATGAGCAGTTCTTC
CASSPYDADEQFF
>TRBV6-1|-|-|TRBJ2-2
TGTGCCAGCAGTGAACCCATCCGGAGTTCCCCCTCGAACACCGGGGAGCTGTTTTTT
CASSEPIRSSPSNTGELFF
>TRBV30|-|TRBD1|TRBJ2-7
TGTGCCTGGAGTGCCGGGACAGGGGACCCCTACGAGCAGTACTTC
CAWSAGTGDPYEQYF
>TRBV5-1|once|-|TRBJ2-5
TGCGCCAGCAGCTTGCTTACAGGGAGGGGAGAGACCCAGTACTTC
CASSLLTGRGETQYF
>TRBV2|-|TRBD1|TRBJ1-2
TGTGCCAGCAGAACAGGGGTAGACTCCTATGGCTACACCTTC
CASRTGVDSYGYTF
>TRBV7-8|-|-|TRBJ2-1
TGTGCCAGCAGCTCCAGAACCGGACGGGGAAAGGGCTACAATGAGCAGTTCTTC
CASSSRTGRGKGYNEQFF
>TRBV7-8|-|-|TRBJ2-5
TGTGCCAGCAGCCTCGGGACAACCCAAGAGACCCAGTACTTC
CASSLGTTQETQYF
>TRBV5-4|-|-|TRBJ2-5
TGTGCCAGCAGCCAGTTTTCGGAGACCCAGTACTTC
CASSQFSETQYF
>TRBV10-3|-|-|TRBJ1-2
TGTGCCATCAGTGAGTCGCGGCCCAGACCCGATGTGAACTATGGCTACACCTTC
CAISESRPRPDVNYGYTF
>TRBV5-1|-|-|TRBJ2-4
TGCGCCAGCAGCACAGAACGCCTACAGGTTTTGGGCAAAAACATTCAGTACTTC
CASSTERLQVLGKNIQYF
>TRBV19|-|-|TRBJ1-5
TGTGCCAGTAGTGGGCCGGGATCGGGGAGCAATCAGCCCCAGCATTTT
CASSGPGSGSNQPQHF
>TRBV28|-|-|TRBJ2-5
TGTGCCAGCATTCACCGGACACCGCTACAAGAGACCCAGTACTTC
CASIHRTPLQETQYF
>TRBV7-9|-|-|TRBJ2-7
TGTGCCAGCAGCTTACAGGGGTGGGATTACGAGCAGTACTTC
CASSLQGWDYEQYF
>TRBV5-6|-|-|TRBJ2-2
TGTGCCAGCAGCTTGGGGGCAGGGAACACCGGGGAGCTGTTTTTT
CASSLGAGNTGELFF
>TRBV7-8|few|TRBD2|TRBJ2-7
TGTGCCAGCAGCTTAGGGCTAGCGGGACTCCCCTACGAGCAGTACTTC
CASSLGLAGLPYEQYF
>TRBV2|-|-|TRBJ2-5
TGTGCCAGCAGTGGCCGGGACTGGGAACAAGAGACCCAGTACTTC
CASSGRDWEQETQYF
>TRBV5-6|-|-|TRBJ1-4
TGTGCCAGCAGCTTGGGACAGGTGCCTACTAATGAAAAACTGTTTTTT
CASSLGQVPTNEKLFF
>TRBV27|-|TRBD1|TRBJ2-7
TGTGCCAGCAGTCCTGCCTCGGGACAGGGTCTAGAACAGCAGTACTTC
CASSPASGQGLEQQYF
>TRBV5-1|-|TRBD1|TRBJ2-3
TGCGCCAGCAGCTCAGACAGGGGGGGCACAGATACGCAGTATTTT
CASSSDRGGTDTQYF
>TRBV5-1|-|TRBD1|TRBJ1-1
TGCGCCAGCAACGGAGACAGGGGATTGTTCACTGAAGCTTTCTTT
CASNGDRGLFTEAFF
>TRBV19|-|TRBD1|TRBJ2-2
TGTGCCAGTAGGGGGACAGGGGGAACCGGGGAGCTGTTTTTT
CASRGTGGTGELFF
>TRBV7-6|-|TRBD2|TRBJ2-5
TGTGCCAGCAGCCCCGGGGGGACCCAAGAGACCCAGTACTTC
CASSPGGTQETQYF
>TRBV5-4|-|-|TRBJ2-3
TGTGCCAGCAGCCTACGTAACCTGCAGTATTTT
CASSLRNLQYF
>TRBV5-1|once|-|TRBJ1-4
TGCGCCAGCAGCTTGACGGTGAATGAAAAACTGTTTTTT
CASSLTVNEKLFF
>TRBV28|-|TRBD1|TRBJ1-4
TGTGCCAGCAGTCCCACAGGGGCCAACCCAACTAATGAAAAACTGTTTTTT
CASSPTGANPTNEKLFF
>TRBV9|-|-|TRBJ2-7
TGTGCCAGCAGCGTAGCGGGACCAGGGGCCAACGAGCAGTACTTC
CASSVAGPGANEQYF